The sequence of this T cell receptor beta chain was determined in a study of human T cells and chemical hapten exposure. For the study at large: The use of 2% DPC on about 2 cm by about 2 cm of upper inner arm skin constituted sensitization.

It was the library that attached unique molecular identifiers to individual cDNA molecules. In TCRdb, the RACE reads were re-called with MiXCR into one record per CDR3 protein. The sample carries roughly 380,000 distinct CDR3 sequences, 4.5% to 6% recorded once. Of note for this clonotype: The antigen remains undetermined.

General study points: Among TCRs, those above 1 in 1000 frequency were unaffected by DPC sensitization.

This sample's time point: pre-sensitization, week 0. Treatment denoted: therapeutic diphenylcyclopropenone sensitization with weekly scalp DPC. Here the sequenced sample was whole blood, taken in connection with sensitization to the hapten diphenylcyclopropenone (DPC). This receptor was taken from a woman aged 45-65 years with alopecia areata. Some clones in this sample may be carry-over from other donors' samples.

CDR3 loop: CASRGLSGVETDTQYF. In DNA, the CDR3 is TGTGCCAGCAGAGGGCTATCGGGAGTAGAAACAGATACGCAGTATTTT. The chain combines TRBV27 with TRBJ2-3; possible D gene TRBD2, 6 bases. The CDR3 contains 16 residues. Trimming cost V 6 bases and J 3 bases, with 19 bases left between them. The germline gives CDR1 MNHEY, CDR2 SMNVEV (reference sequence).